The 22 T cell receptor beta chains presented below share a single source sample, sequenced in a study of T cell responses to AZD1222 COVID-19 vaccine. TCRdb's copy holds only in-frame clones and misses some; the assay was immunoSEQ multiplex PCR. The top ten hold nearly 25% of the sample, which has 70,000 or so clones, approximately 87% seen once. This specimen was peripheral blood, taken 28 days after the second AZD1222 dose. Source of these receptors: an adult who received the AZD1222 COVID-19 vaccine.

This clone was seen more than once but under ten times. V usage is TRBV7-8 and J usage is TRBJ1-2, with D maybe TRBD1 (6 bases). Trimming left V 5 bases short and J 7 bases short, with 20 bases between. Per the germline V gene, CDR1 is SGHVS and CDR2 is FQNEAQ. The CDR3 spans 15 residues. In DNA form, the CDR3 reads TGTGCCAGCAGCCCAGGAAGGGGGAAGGGGTTTGGCTACACCTTC. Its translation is CASSPGRGKGFGYTF.

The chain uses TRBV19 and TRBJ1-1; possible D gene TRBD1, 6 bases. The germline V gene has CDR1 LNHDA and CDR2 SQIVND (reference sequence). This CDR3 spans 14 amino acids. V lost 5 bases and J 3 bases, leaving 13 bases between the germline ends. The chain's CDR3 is CASSGRGYDTEAFF. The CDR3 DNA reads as TGTGCCAGTAGTGGCAGGGGCTACGACACTGAAGCTTTCTTT.

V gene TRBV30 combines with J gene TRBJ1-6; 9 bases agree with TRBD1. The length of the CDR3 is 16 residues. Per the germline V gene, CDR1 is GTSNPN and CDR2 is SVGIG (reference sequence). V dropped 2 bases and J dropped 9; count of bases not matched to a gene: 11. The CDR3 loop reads CAWSKPGTGMSSPLHF. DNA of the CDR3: TGTGCCTGGAGTAAACCGGGGACAGGGATGAGTTCACCCCTCCACTTT. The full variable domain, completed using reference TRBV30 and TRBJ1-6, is SQTIHQWPATLVQPVGSPLSLECTVEGTSNPNLYWYRQAAGRGLQLLFYSVGIGQISSEVPQNLSASRPQDRQFILSSKKLLLSDSGFYLCAWSKPGTGMSSPLHFGNGTRLTVT.

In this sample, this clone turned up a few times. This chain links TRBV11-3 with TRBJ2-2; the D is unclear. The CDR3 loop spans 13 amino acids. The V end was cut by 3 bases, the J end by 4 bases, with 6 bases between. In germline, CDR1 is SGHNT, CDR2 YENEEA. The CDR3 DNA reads TGTGCCAGCAGCTTTGATGGCACCGGGGAGCTGTTTTTT. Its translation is CASSFDGTGELFF.

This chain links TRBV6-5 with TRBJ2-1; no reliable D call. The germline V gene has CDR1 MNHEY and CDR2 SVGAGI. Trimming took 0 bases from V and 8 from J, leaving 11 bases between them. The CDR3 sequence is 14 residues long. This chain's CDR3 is CASSYSILFDEQFF. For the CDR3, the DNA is TGTGCCAGCAGTTACTCGATTCTTTTCGATGAGCAGTTCTTC.

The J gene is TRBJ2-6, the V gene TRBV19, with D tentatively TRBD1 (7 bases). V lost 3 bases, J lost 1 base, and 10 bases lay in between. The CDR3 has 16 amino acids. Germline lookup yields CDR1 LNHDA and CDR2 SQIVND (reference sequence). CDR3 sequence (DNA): TGTGCCAGTAGTATGGCAGGGGGGTCTGGGGCCAACGTCCTGACTTTC. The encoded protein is CASSMAGGSGANVLTF.

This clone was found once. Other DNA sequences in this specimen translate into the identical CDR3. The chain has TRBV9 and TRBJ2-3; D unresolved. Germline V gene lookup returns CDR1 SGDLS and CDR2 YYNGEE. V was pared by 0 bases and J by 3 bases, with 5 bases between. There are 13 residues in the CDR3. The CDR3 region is CASSVDRTDTQYF. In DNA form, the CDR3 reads TGTGCCAGCAGCGTAGACAGAACAGATACGCAGTATTTT.

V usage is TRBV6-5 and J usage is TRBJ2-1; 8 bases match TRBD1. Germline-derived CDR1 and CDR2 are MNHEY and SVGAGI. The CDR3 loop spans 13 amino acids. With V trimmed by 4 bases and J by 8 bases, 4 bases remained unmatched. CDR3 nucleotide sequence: TGTGCCAGCAGTTCCACAGGGGGATATGAGCAGTTCTTC. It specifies CASSSTGGYEQFF.

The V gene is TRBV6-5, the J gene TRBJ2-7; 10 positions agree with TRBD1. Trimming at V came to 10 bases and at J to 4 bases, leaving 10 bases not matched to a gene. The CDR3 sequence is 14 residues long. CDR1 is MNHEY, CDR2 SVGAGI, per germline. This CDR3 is CATLGTGALYEQYF. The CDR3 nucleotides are TGTGCCACCCTCGGGACAGGGGCCTTATACGAGCAGTACTTC.

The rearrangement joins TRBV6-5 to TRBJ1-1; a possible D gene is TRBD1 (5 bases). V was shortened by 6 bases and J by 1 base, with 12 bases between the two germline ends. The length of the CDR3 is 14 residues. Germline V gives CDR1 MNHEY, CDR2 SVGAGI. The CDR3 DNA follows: TGTGCCAGCAGAGTTATAAGGGGGAACACTGAAGCTTTCTTT. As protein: CASRVIRGNTEAFF.

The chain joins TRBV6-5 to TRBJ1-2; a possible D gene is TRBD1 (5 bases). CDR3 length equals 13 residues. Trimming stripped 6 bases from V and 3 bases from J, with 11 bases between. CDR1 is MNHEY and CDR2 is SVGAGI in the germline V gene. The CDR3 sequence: CASRIGTHYGYTF. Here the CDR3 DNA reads TGTGCCAGCAGAATTGGGACCCACTATGGCTACACCTTC.

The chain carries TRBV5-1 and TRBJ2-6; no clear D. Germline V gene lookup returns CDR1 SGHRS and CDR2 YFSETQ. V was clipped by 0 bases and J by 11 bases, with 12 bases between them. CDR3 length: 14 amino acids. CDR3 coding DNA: TGCGCCAGCAGCTTGGGTTCCATATCCCACGTCCTGACTTTC. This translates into CASSLGSISHVLTF.

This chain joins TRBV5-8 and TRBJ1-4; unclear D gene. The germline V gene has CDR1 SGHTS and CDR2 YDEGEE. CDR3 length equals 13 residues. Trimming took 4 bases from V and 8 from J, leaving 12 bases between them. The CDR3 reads CASSGSGFEKLFF. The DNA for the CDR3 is TGTGCCAGCAGCGGTTCCGGATTCGAAAAACTGTTTTTT.

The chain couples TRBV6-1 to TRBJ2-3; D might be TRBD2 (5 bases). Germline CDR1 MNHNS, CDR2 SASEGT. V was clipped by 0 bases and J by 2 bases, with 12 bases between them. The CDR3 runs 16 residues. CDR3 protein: CASSEAASGSTDTQYF. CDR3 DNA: TGTGCCAGCAGTGAAGCGGCAAGCGGTTCCACAGATACGCAGTATTTT.

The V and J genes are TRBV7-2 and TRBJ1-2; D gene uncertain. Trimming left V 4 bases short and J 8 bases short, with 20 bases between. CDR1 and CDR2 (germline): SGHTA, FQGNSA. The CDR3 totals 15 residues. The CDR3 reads CASSSAAAAMLGYTF. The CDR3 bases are TGTGCCAGCAGCTCCGCGGCGGCAGCCATGCTAGGCTACACCTTC.

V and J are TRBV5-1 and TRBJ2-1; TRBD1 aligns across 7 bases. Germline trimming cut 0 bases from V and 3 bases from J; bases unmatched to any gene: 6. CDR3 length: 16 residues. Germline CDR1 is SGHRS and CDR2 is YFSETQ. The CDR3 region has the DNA TGCGCCAGCAGCTTGGCCATAGGACAGGACTACAATGAGCAGTTCTTC. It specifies CASSLAIGQDYNEQFF.

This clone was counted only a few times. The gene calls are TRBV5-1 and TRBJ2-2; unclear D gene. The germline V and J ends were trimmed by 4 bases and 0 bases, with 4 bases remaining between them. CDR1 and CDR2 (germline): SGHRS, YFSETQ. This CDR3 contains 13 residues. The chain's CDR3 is CASSPSNTGELFF. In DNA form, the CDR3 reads TGCGCCAGCAGCCCTTCGAACACCGGGGAGCTGTTTTTT.

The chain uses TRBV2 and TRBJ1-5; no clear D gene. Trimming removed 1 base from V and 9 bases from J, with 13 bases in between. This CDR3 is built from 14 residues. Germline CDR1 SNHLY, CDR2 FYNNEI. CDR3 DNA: TGTGCCAGCAGTGAAGAATACGCCCGGGGGCCCCAGCATTTT. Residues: CASSEEYARGPQHF.

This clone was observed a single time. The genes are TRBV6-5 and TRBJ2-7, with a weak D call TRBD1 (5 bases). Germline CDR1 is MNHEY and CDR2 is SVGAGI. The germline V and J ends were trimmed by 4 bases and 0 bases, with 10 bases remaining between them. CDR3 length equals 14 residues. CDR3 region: CASSSGFTSYEQYF. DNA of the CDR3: TGTGCCAGCAGTTCAGGGTTTACCTCCTACGAGCAGTACTTC.

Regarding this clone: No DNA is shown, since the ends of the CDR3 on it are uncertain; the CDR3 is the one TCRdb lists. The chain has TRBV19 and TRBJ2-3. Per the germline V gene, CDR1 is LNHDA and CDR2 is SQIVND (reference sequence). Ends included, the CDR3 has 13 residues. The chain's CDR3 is CASSSRVAIGIYF.

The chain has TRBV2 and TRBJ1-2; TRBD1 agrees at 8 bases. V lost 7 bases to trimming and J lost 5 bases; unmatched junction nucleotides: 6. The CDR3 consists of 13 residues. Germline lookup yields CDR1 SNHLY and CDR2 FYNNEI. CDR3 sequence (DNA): TGTGCCAGCATTCTTGGACAGGGATATGGCTACACCTTC. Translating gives CASILGQGYGYTF.

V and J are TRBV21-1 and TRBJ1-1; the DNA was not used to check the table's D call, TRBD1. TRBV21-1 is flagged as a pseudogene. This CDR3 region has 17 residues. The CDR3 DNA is TGTGCCAGCAGCAAAGAGGGTCAGGGGGCCGTGAACACTGAAGCTTTCTTT. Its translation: CASSKEGQGAVNTEAFF.